This T cell receptor (beta chain) came from a study of T cells expressing NK-cell markers. TCRdb reprocessed the 5' RACE reads and keeps a single row for each CDR3 protein, giving no DNA. The repertoire table contains 400,000 to 550,000 distinct CDR3 sequences. The CDR3 runs 14 residues. CDR1 is SGDLS and CDR2 is YYNGEE in the germline V gene. J is TRBJ2-7 and V is TRBV9. The sample taken for sequencing was blood T cells: a sorted CD56 or NKG2C T cell subset, CD4+ or CD8+ T cells, or bulk PBMC T cells (not recorded which). This receptor was taken from a woman between 18 and 70 years old in good health. The CDR3 protein is CASSVGSRSYEQYF. The full variable domain, its missing parts supplied by reference TRBV9 and TRBJ2-7, is DSGVTQTPKHLITATGQRVTLRCSPRSGDLSVYWYQQSLDQGLQFLIQYYNGEERAKGNILERFSAQQFPDLHSELNLSSLELGDSALYFCASSVGSRSYEQYFGPGTRLTVT.